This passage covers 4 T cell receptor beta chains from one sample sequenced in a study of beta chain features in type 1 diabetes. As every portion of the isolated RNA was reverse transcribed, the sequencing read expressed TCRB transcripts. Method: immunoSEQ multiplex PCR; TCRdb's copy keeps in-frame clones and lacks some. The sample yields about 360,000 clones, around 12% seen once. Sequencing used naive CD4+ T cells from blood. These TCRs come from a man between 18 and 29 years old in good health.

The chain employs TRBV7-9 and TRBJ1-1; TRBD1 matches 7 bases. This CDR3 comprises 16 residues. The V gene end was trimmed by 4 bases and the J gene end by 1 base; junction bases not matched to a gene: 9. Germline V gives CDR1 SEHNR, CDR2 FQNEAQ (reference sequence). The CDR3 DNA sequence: TGTGCCAGCAGCTACCCCGGGACAGCAAAGAACACTGAAGCTTTCTTT. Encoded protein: CASSYPGTAKNTEAFF. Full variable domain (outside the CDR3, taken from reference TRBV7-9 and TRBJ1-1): DTGVSQNPRHKITKRGQNVTFRCDPISEHNRLYWYRQTLGQGPEFLTYFQNEAQLEKSRLLSDRFSAERPKGSFSTLEIQRTEQGDSAMYLCASSYPGTAKNTEAFFGQGTRLTVV.

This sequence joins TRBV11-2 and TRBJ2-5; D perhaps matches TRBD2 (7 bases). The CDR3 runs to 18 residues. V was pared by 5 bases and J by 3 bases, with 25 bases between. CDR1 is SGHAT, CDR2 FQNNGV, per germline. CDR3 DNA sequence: TGTGCCAGCAGCCCGGTCGCGGAGAGGGGGAGGGTGGAAGAGACCCAGTACTTC. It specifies CASSPVAERGRVEETQYF. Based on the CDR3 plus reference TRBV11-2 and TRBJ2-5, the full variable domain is EAGVAQSPRYKIIEKRQSVAFWCNPISGHATLYWYQQILGQGPKLLIQFQNNGVVDDSQLPKDRFSAERLKGVDSTLKIQPAKLEDSAVYLCASSPVAERGRVEETQYFGPGTRLLVL.

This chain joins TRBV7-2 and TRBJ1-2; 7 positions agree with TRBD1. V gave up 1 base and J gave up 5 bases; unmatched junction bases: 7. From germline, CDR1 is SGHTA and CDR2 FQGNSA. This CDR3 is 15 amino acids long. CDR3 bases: TGTGCCAGCAGCTTAGAGCAGGGGGATGCTTATGGCTACACCTTC. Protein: CASSLEQGDAYGYTF.

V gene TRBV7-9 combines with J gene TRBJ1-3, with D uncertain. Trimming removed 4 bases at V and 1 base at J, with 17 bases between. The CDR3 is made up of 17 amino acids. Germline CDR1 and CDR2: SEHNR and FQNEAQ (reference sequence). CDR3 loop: CASSSPVEGASGNTIYF. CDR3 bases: TGTGCCAGCAGCTCCCCGGTGGAGGGTGCATCTGGAAACACCATATATTTT.